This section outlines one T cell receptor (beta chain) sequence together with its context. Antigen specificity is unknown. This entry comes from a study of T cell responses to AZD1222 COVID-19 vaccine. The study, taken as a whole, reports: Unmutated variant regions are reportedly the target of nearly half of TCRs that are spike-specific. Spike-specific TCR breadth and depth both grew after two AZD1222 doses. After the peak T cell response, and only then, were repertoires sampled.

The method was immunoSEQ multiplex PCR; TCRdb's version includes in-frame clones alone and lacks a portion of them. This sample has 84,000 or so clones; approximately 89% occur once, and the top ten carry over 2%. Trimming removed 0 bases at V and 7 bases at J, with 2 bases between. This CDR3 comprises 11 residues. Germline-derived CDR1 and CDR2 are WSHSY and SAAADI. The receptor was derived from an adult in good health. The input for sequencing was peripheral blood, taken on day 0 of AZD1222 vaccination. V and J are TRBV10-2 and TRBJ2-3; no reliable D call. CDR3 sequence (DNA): TGCGCCAGCAGTGAGTCCAATACGCAGTATTTT. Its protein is CASSESNTQYF.